A single sample gave rise to the 14 T cell receptor beta chains below, sequenced in a study of T cells in Graves' hyperthyroidism and ophthalmopathy. TCR beta CDR3 regions were amplified from RNA. Initially, a first-round RT-PCR of the TCR CDR3 employed the HTBI primer set. TCRdb analysed the multiplex PCR reads with MiXCR anew, one entry per CDR3 protein. The profile shows tens of thousands of distinct CDR3 sequences, roughly 45% of them singletons. Material for sequencing was blood. These receptors were taken from a woman in her thirties with Graves' hyperthyroidism.

The rearrangement uses TRBV24-1 and TRBJ2-7; 9 positions match TRBD1. CDR1 and CDR2 from the germline V gene are KGHDR and SFDVKD. CDR3 length: 14 amino acids. With 7 bases clipped from V and 3 bases from J, the junction kept 6 bases outside the gene matches. The CDR3 nucleotides read TGTGCCACCAGATGGGACAGGGAAAGCTACGAGCAGTACTTC. Its protein product is CATRWDRESYEQYF.

The table lists this clonotype with a count of one. The chain has TRBV10-3 and TRBJ2-5; 7 bases agree with TRBD2. The CDR3 contains 15 residues. Trimming took 6 bases from V and 4 from J; bases not matched to a gene: 11. Germline V CDR1 and CDR2: ENHRY, SYGVKD. The CDR3 spells CAISRLRGERETQYF. The CDR3 DNA sequence: TGTGCCATCAGCAGGCTCCGGGGGGAACGAGAGACCCAGTACTTC.

By sample fraction, this clonotype is medium-sized. The CDR3 reads CASSLGTSGSNEQFF. Here the CDR3 DNA reads TGTGCCAGCAGCTTAGGTACTAGCGGGAGCAATGAGCAGTTCTTC. The rearrangement links TRBV7-9 to TRBJ2-1; the match to TRBD2 covers 11 bases. The CDR3 consists of 15 residues. The V segment lost 1 base and the J segment 6 bases; nucleotides outside the gene matches: 2. Germline V gives CDR1 SEHNR, CDR2 FQNEAQ (reference sequence).

This clonotype is deemed medium-sized. The chain employs TRBV20-1 and TRBJ1-5; 11 nucleotides line up with TRBD1. CDR1 DFQATT and CDR2 SNEGSKA come from the germline V gene (reference sequence). Losses at the gene ends were 5 bases for V and 6 bases for J; bases not matched to a gene: 3. The CDR3 is 13 amino acids. CDR3 loop: CSAGGQGAQPQHF. The CDR3 bases are TGCAGTGCTGGTGGACAGGGGGCTCAGCCCCAGCATTTT.

The V call is TRBV5-6, the J call TRBJ2-1; the D gene is possibly TRBD1 (6 bases). The V gene lost 1 base and the J gene lost 5 bases, with 16 bases spanning the gap. Germline assignment: CDR1 SGHDT and CDR2 YYEEEE. This CDR3 is built from 16 residues. The CDR3 is CASSLWLQGDDNEQFF. For the CDR3, the DNA is TGTGCCAGCAGCTTGTGGTTACAGGGAGATGACAATGAGCAGTTCTTC.

There are a few counts of this clonotype. CDR3 protein: CAISEQGGYTF. For the CDR3, the DNA is TGTGCCATCAGTGAACAGGGCGGCTACACCTTC. This chain links TRBV10-3 with TRBJ1-2; tentative D call: TRBD1 (6 bases). V was clipped by 3 bases and J by 8 bases, with 7 bases between them. The CDR3 covers 11 residues. Germline loops: CDR1 ENHRY, CDR2 SYGVKD.

About this clonotype itself: One end of the junction varies from germline; a read error may be responsible. The rearrangement uses TRBV10-3 and TRBJ2-1, with D maybe TRBD2 (5 bases). CDR3 length: 13 residues. The V gene's germline CDR1 is ENHRY and CDR2 SYGVKD. The CDR3 sequence: CAISGENAGELFF. CDR3 DNA: TGTGCCATCAGTGGCGAGAACGCCGGGGAGCTGTTCTTC.

This clonotype has a count of ten or more. The chain links TRBV12-3 or TRBV12-4 to TRBJ2-2; no clear D. There are 15 residues in the CDR3. Trimming took off 6 bases at V and 4 bases at J, with 15 bases between the two ends. The CDR3 is CASSELWKGTGELFF. The CDR3 DNA sequence: TGTGCCAGCAGCGAACTCTGGAAGGGCACCGGGGAGCTGTTTTTT.

This clonotype was seen at least ten times. This may arise from a read error, as a much more abundant clone is one base away. CDR3 bases: TGCAGTGCTAGAGATCTGGGGGCTAGCGGATCCGGGGAGCTGTTTTTT. Encoded protein: CSARDLGASGSGELFF. This chain uses TRBV20-1 with TRBJ2-2; maybe TRBD2 (7 bases). V was shortened by 0 bases and J by 6 bases, with 17 bases between the two germline ends. CDR1 DFQATT and CDR2 SNEGSKA come from the germline V gene (reference sequence). The CDR3 length is 16 residues.

This chain links TRBV10-3 with TRBJ1-3, with 7 positions matching TRBD1. Germline V gene data show CDR1 as ENHRY and CDR2 as SYGVKD. V was clipped by 6 bases and J by 1 base; unmatched bases: 3. CDR3 length equals 14 residues. The CDR3 DNA sequence: TGTGCCATCAGGCAGGGACAGTCTGGAAACACCATATATTTT. Amino acids: CAIRQGQSGNTIYF.

In this sample, this clonotype turned up many times. This CDR3 reads CASSLRDQETQYF. The CDR3 region has the DNA TGTGCCAGCAGTTTAAGGGATCAAGAGACCCAGTACTTC. This chain links TRBV12-3 or TRBV12-4 with TRBJ2-5; no reliable D call. Between the trimmed V and J ends, which lost 2 bases and 2 bases, there was a span of 6 bases. The CDR3 loop spans 13 amino acids.

The chain combines TRBV7-2 with TRBJ2-5; 7 positions agree with TRBD1. J gave up 2 bases and V 5 bases, and 5 bases lay outside the gene matches. This CDR3 is built from 14 residues. Germline CDR1 SGHTA, CDR2 FQGNSA. The CDR3 is CASSQGQSQETQYF. The CDR3, as DNA: TGTGCCAGCAGCCAGGGACAGTCACAAGAGACCCAGTACTTC. The whole variable domain, filled in from reference TRBV7-2 and TRBJ2-5, reads GAGVSQSPSNKVTEKGKDVELRCDPISGHTALYWYRQSLGQGLEFLIYFQGNSAPDKSGLPSDRFSAERTGGSVSTLTIQRTQQEDSAVYLCASSQGQSQETQYFGPGTRLLVL.

The V and J genes are TRBV19 and TRBJ1-5, with TRBD1 matching over 9 bases. The CDR3 has 15 amino acids. V gave up 9 bases and J gave up 7 bases; unmatched junction bases: 13. CDR1 is LNHDA, CDR2 SQIVND, per germline (reference sequence). This CDR3 is CASHSGQGGGQPQHF. CDR3 nucleotide sequence: TGTGCCAGCCACTCGGGACAGGGCGGAGGCCAGCCCCAGCATTTT.

This clonotype has at least ten counts. The chain links TRBV5-6 to TRBJ2-1, with TRBD2 identical over 7 bases. The CDR3 runs to 13 residues. V gave up 6 bases and J gave up 7 bases; unmatched junction bases: 7. The germline V gene encodes CDR1 SGHDT and CDR2 YYEEEE. Here the CDR3 reads CASTFISGNEQFF. In DNA, the CDR3 is TGTGCCAGCACCTTTATTAGCGGGAATGAGCAGTTCTTC. Using reference TRBV5-6 and TRBJ2-1 for the parts outside the CDR3, the full variable domain is DAGVTQSPTHLIKTRGQQVTLRCSPKSGHDTVSWYQQALGQGPQFIFQYYEEEERQRGNFPDRFSGHQFPNYSSELNVNALLLGDSALYLCASTFISGNEQFFGPGTRLTVL.